This T cell receptor beta chain was obtained from a study of cytomegalovirus exposure and HLA in healthy donors (dated by TCRdb to about 2017). For context, the study as a whole: According to an earlier analysis of 587 of the donors, roughly 180 million T cells yielded roughly 110 million unique TCR beta sequences and approximately 300 Gb of sequence data. Roughly 300 gigabases of sequencing data and tens of millions of unique TCR sequences were included in an early release covering several hundred HLA-typed donors. Of the 350 to 450 genotyped donors, approximately 80% were placed in the genetic ancestry cluster associated with self-reported Caucasian donors. The study was designed to test whether signatures of past pathogen exposure could be identified by cataloging public T cell receptors. The study profiled the T cell repertoires of 666 subjects by immunosequencing and related them to cytomegalovirus serostatus. In addition to the first cohort of about 650 subjects, a separate validation cohort of around 110 different subjects was used. The study combined high-throughput TCR immunosequencing, statistical association of individual TCRs with disease status, and machine learning to predict cytomegalovirus infection status. In a later analysis, previously published TCR beta repertoires from hundreds of donors were re-analyzed and high-resolution HLA genotyping was added so that TCR occurrence patterns could be studied. In the later analysis, no new phenotypic data were used to find candidate immune exposures; instead, reliance was placed on TCR beta sequences and their occurrence across donors. An earlier analysis of fewer than 700 of the donors applied high-throughput TCR beta sequencing to assess whether each TCR beta V gene segment acted as functional or pseudogenic. Donor age, sex, ethnicity and CMV serostatus were compiled alongside the repertoire data. Genome-wide SNP genotypes for about 65% of the roughly 670 donors were used in a later genetic analysis, which treated that subset as a discovery cohort. All discovery cohort repertoires had been generated using a single sequencing platform. Class I and class II HLA loci were covered by the typing at four-digit resolution. Typing coverage varied by locus: about 620-640 donors for A, B, C, DRB1 and DQB1; roughly 520 for DQA1; approximately 610 for DPA1; 450 to 480 for DPB1. A handful of DR-DQ haplotypes were handled as single units for association and clustering because linkage in the cohort was strong. Across 300 to 500 genotyped donors of the cohort, an average of about 250,000 unique TCR beta nucleotide sequences per donor were sequenced, and roughly a sixth of those sequences were non-productive. Broad study findings and their caveats: The authors suggested that the approach could potentially be generalized to other disease states and immunological phenotypes. According to a later analysis, parvovirus B19, influenza, CMV and Epstein-Barr virus appeared linked to several top co-occurrence clusters. Over 15 rarely observed V segments, including chromosome 9 orphons, were excluded from the earlier analysis of several hundred of the donors because counts were too low. Most TCR sequences were observed very rarely across donors, whereas some public TCRs were present in many individuals. Three of the identified cytomegalovirus-associated TCR beta chains were confirmed in vitro to be specific for cytomegalovirus antigens. A later genetic analysis reported fewer N-insertions in productive TCRs among donors in an Asian-associated ancestry cluster than the roughly 700-donor mean. According to a later analysis, most CMV-associated TCR beta chains appeared to be HLA-restricted, and the HLA associations seemed to be driven largely by CMV exposure. Cytomegalovirus status was reported to be diagnosed by the classifier with high specificity and sensitivity in both the original and validation cohorts. For the cohort, immune exposure information was limited to CMV serostatus. In an earlier analysis of 587 of the donors, most TCR beta V segments appeared in productive rearrangements about 87% or about 30% of the time, broadly matching IMGT annotations. In a later analysis, HLA-associated TCR beta chains showed more clonal expansion and lower generation probabilities than non-associated chains that were equally common. Linkage disequilibrium might explain the correlated functional status among segregating V segments, but an unknown experimental factor could not be ruled out. This cohort had only TCR beta chains sequenced, and the lack of alpha or paired-chain data limited which features could be detected. In a later analysis, TCR association rates were found to vary across HLA loci, with the most associated TCRs seen for DRB1 alleles and the fewest for HLA-C alleles. Because HLA typing was missing for some donors at each locus, association tests included only the typed subset. V-gene and J-gene trimming of TCR beta chains was associated with a missense DCLRE1C variant in a later genetic analysis, and the association was replicated in an independent cohort. Because the 87-base-pair reads could not distinguish some IMGT-functional V segments, including TRBV6-2 and TRBV6-3, those segments were excluded. A cluster of highly shared sequence variants was judged likely to be a technical artifact of the sequencing pipeline. Assigning TCR associations to individual alleles was difficult when HLA alleles, especially DR and DQ, strongly co-occurred. Specific HLA alleles were associated with 18,000 or so TCR beta sequences at a false discovery rate of 0.05 in a later analysis. In the study, about 150 TCR beta chains were listed as associated with cytomegalovirus. Sequencing depth was assumed to be roughly uniform across donors in the presence/absence analyses, though that assumption may not hold. A further reported finding was that TCR beta sequences accurately predicted the HLA-A and HLA-B alleles for most subjects in the first cohort.

Library creation used the immunoSEQ multiplex PCR assay. The multiplex PCR relied on a mix of 60 forward primers for TCR Vbeta segments and 13 reverse primers for TCR Jbeta segments. A multiplex PCR assay on genomic DNA amplified the CDR3 region of rearranged TCR beta genes. The Illumina HiSeq System was used to sequence the amplified TCR beta libraries as 87-base-pair reads. The source study handled its data this way. Across the 500 to 750 repertoires, a later analysis counted roughly 84 million unique TCR beta chains, 9 million to 14 million of which were shared by at least two donors. Raw reads were error-corrected and collapsed into unique sequences by a nearest-neighbor algorithm in which closely related sequences were merged to remove PCR and sequencing errors. To assign V, D and J gene segments, CDR3 sequences were aligned to IMGT reference sequences. For a sequence to be retained, at least a six-nucleotide match to both a V gene segment and a J gene segment was required. A rearrangement counted as productive if the CDR3 had no stop codons and remained in frame with V and J, and every other rearrangement counted as non-productive. CDR3 was defined according to IMGT convention as the region running from the second conserved V-encoded cysteine to the conserved J-encoded phenylalanine. The earlier analysis of about 570 of the donors excluded any sequence lacking an unambiguous match to a single V gene segment. An earlier analysis of almost 600 of the donors classified V segments as functional when productive rearrangements were above 56.7% and as segregating when the standard deviation between donors was above 5%. A statistical classification framework was developed to diagnose cytomegalovirus status using the catalog of TCR beta chain sequences. In a later analysis, TCR nucleotide sequences were compared against IMGT/GENE-DB human TR gene sequences so that V and J genes could be assigned. In a later analysis, CDR3 sequences and most-parsimonious VDJ recombination scenarios were assigned using the TCRdist pipeline. In a later analysis, each TCR beta chain was defined by its CDR3 amino acid sequence together with its V-gene family, and reads lacking a unique V-gene family were excluded. In a later analysis, 500 to 650 highly shared, low-generation-probability nucleotide sequences were removed to address suspected cross-contamination and a sequencing artifact. In a later analysis, a clonal expansion index was calculated for each public chain from normalized within-repertoire ranks of inferred template counts. In a later analysis, generation probabilities were computed with a VDJ recombination model fitted to out-of-frame rearrangements, and the resulting probabilities were checked against IGoR. In a later analysis, hypergeometric tests were used to score TCR-TCR, TCR-HLA and TCR-CMV co-occurrence, with a repertoire-size bias correction applied to TCR pairs. A later analysis estimated false discovery rates by permuting HLA or CMV assignments 20 times. A later analysis grouped co-occurring TCRs with DBSCAN, adding TCRdist sequence similarity when clustering within HLA-allele-positive subsets. Co-occurrence clustering excluded repertoires with fewer than 30,000 or more than 120,000 public chains, plus five with anomalous nucleotide sharing. TCRdb took over this immuneACCESS table, retaining in-frame rearrangements with V and J assigned. Such tables are incomplete; in checked studies, under half of the missing clones stem from an unresolved V gene, and the remainder is unexplained. The D gene and trimming were derived from the DNA, and the V and J assignments and clone size from that table. Counted in this sample were approximately 130,000 clones; about 64% of them appeared once. The ten largest clones add up to 2% to 3% of the sample.

Based on the germline V gene, the CDR1 and CDR2 sequences are SQVTM and ANQGSEA. Inclusive of the bounding cysteine and phenylalanine, the CDR3 is 12 residues long. This entry keeps only the CDR3 DNA: 36 bases, framed from base 1. V loses 8 bases at its end and J loses 2 bases; junction bases beyond the gene matches: 5. In total, more than 500 healthy bone marrow donors made up the cohort. Cohort members were all nominally healthy when sampled, although unrecorded immune exposures were likely present. The donor was CMV seronegative and was included in the group of a few hundred seronegative cohort members. A peripheral blood sample was collected from each donor, and TCR beta sequencing was performed on peripheral blood mononuclear cells. Genomic DNA was extracted from the blood cell samples with the Qiagen DNeasy Blood Extraction Kit. A remark on this clone: What antigen it recognizes has not been identified. The sample holds no much larger clone one base away, and base qualities are not on file.

The sequence came from a woman aged 40-49 years in good health and CMV-seronegative. The sequence joins TRBV29-1 to TRBJ2-5; 7 nucleotides in the junction match TRBD2. The specimen sequenced was PBMCs. CDR3 reads: CSLSGGQETQYF. The sequenced DNA is TGCAGCCTCTCCGGGGGGCAAGAGACCCAGTACTTC.